This T cell receptor (beta chain) was identified during a study of T-cell reconstitution after alpha-beta-depleted transplantation in children. Unique molecular identifiers were incorporated into the prepared TCRbeta library. One entry per CDR3 protein results from TCRdb running MiXCR on the PCR reads. Of hundreds of thousands of distinct CDR3 sequences detected, approximately 15% appear once; the ten largest clones hold approximately 1.1%. With 3 bases removed from V and 4 bases from J, the gap between germline ends came to 19 bases. CDR1 and CDR2 from the germline V gene are DFQATT and SNEGSKA (reference sequence). The CDR3 is 15 residues long.

The sample in question was PBMCs from the stem cell graft donor, obtained from the stem cell graft. The chain links TRBV20-1 to TRBJ2-7; D possibly matches TRBD1 or TRBD2 (5 bases each). This sequence was found in a human donor who donated a stem cell graft to a child with acute myeloid leukemia. In DNA form, the CDR3 reads TGCAGTGCTAGGCCCCGGGACGTACTCCTTTACGAGCAGTACTTC. It translates to CSARPRDVLLYEQYF.